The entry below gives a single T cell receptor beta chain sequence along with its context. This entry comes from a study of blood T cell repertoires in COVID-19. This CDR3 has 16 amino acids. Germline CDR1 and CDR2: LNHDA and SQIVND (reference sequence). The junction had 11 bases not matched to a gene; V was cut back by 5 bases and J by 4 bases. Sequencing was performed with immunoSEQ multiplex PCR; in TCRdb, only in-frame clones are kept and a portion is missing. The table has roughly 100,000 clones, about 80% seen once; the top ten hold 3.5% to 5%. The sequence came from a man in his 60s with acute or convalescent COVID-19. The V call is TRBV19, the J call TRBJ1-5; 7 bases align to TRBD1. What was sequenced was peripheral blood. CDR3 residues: CASSSQGTEPNQPQHF. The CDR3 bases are TGTGCCAGTAGTTCCCAAGGGACAGAACCAAATCAGCCCCAGCATTTT.